This T cell receptor (beta chain) is drawn from a study of blood T cell repertoires in COVID-19 (dated by TCRdb to about 2020). Describing the broader study: Samples covering the acute and convalescent phases of COVID-19 were provided by collaborators in the United States, Italy and Spain. The prospective study material was composed of cDNA or gDNA derived from T cells, B-cell-depleted T cells, or PBMCs. Subjects who had been exposed to COVID-19, were actively infected with it, or had recovered from it provided the deeply sampled blood TCRbeta repertoires that made up the dataset. The repertoires were released in a freely available public database intended as a resource for research on the immune response to SARS-CoV-2. Samples came from the ongoing ImmuneRACE study (first 160 participants) plus 1,254 subjects from 6 global collaborators. A de-identified subject ID, COVID-19 status, age in years and sex were almost always included in the sample metadata. HLA class I and class II types, where available, came from metadata supplied by the sample provider rather than from assay-based typing.

CDR1 and CDR2, looked up from the germline V gene, are MNHEY and SVGAGI. The V end gives up 6 bases and the J end 6 bases, leaving 9 bases in the junction not matched to a gene. The CDR3 sequence holds 14 residues, the cysteine and phenylalanine included. Only CDR3 DNA remains: 42 bases, in frame from the first base. Only one count was recorded for this clone. The antigen it recognizes is unknown. It has no much larger one-base neighbor in the sample; base qualities were not kept. TCRbeta CDR3 regions were amplified from genomic DNA using the immunoSEQ Assay, a bias-controlled multiplex PCR. The published analysis was carried out like this. Within the assay, amplification of reference gene primers was used to estimate how many nucleated cells each sample contained. Sequence reads were collapsed and filtered to measure the absolute abundance of every unique TCRbeta CDR3 rearrangement. Productive Simpson clonality was computed per sample as the square root of Simpson's diversity index over productive rearrangements. What TCRdb holds here is the immuneACCESS table cut down to in-frame rearrangements. Part of the clones is not present; checked against another copy, under half of the missing clones reflect an unresolved V gene, and the others are unexplained. D and trimming were read from the DNA, whereas the V and J calls and clone size are those reported in that table. This sample holds tens of thousands of clones; 65% to 85% were observed only once. Clones ranked in the top ten supply 6.3% of the sample.

One collaborating source in Seattle enrolled patients during active infection and followed them longitudinally through the course of disease. The collaborating institutions used their own protocols to collect whole blood in K2EDTA tubes. For TCRbeta analysis, collaborator samples were shipped as frozen whole blood, as isolated PBMCs, or as DNA extracted from either sample type. Study-wide conclusions, independent of this receptor: The amount of clinical and demographic metadata varied by source and participant and was provided uncurated.

The V gene is TRBV6-5 and the J gene is TRBJ2-5; the junction holds 8 bases that match TRBD1. The sample was peripheral blood. This receptor was identified in a man between 70 and 80 years old with COVID-19, enrolled during active disease. The DNA sequence follows: TGTGCCAGCAGAGGACAGGGCGGAAGAAAGACCCAGTACTTC. Its amino acids are CASRGQGGRKTQYF.